The 32 T cell receptor beta chains listed next were all sequenced from one sample in a study of T cells in Graves' hyperthyroidism and ophthalmopathy. RNA transcripts gave rise to amplified TCR beta CDR3 regions. The TCR CDR3 first-round RT-PCR relied on the HTBI primer set. From the multiplex PCR reads, TCRdb called clonotypes with MiXCR, one entry per CDR3 protein. The table shows about 570,000 distinct CDR3 sequences, with 46% occurring only once. The sample comprised peripheral blood or thyroid tissue (not recorded which). All receptors come from an adult woman with Graves' disease, either hyperthyroidism or ophthalmopathy (not recorded which).

This clonotype has a count of ten or more. The CDR3 sequence is CASSPGYRGTGELFF. CDR3 DNA: TGCGCCAGCAGCCCAGGATACAGGGGTACCGGGGAGCTGTTTTTT. The rearrangement joins TRBV5-1 to TRBJ2-2; TRBD1 agrees at 7 bases. The germline V gene encodes CDR1 SGHRS and CDR2 YFSETQ. After removal of 4 bases from V and 5 bases from J, the junction contained 8 bases not matched to a gene. The CDR3 totals 15 residues.

The gene calls are TRBV29-1 and TRBJ1-1; no clear D. This CDR3 comprises 12 residues. V shed 7 bases and J shed 3 bases, with 12 bases lying between them. Germline-derived CDR1 and CDR2 are SQVTM and ANQGSEA. The CDR3 DNA reads TGCAGCGCCCGCCCGTCGGACACTGAAGCTTTCTTT. It is translated as CSARPSDTEAFF.

The chain combines TRBV11-1 with TRBJ2-5, with D possibly TRBD2 on 6 matching bases. The CDR3 has 14 amino acids. Germline CDR1 and CDR2: SGHAT and FQDESV (reference sequence). V was pared by 4 bases and J by 4 bases, with 13 bases between. This CDR3 is CASSSGSRRETQYF. Here the CDR3 DNA reads TGTGCCAGCAGCTCCGGGAGTCGGAGAGAGACCCAGTACTTC.

V and J are TRBV7-3 and TRBJ1-1, with a weak D call TRBD1 (5 bases). CDR3 length: 15 amino acids. Per germline, CDR1 SGHTA and CDR2 FQGTGA. The V gene lost 0 bases and the J gene lost 4 bases, with 12 bases spanning the gap. CDR3 loop: CASSLTRVVSTEAFF. CDR3 DNA: TGTGCCAGCAGCTTAACCAGGGTGGTTAGCACTGAAGCTTTCTTT.

The sample holds many counts of this clonotype. The chain has TRBV5-1 and TRBJ2-2; 7 positions agree with TRBD2. Germline assignment: CDR1 SGHRS and CDR2 YFSETQ. CDR3 length: 15 residues. V gave up 0 bases and J gave up 6 bases; unmatched junction bases: 5. The CDR3, as DNA: TGCGCCAGCAGCTTGGCCGCGGGAGCGGCCGGGGAGCTGTTTTTT. Amino acids: CASSLAAGAAGELFF.

As regards this clonotype: The DNA is left out, because the CDR3 cannot be placed on it with certainty; the CDR3 is given as TCRdb lists it. This chain's CDR3 is CAVYLCASSPTGTATYEQYF. V usage is TRBV2 and J usage is TRBJ2-7; the table gives TRBD1 as D, unverified against the DNA. The CDR3 numbers 20 amino acids, ends counted. Germline V lookup: CDR1 SNHLY, CDR2 FYNNEI.

The chain links TRBV5-1 to TRBJ2-7; 8 bases map to TRBD2. V lost 5 bases and J lost 2; bases outside the gene matches: 9. The CDR3 runs 15 residues. Per germline, CDR1 SGHRS and CDR2 YFSETQ. CDR3 sequence reads: CASRLTLAGAYEQYF. CDR3 nucleotides: TGCGCCAGCAGATTAACGCTAGCGGGTGCCTACGAGCAGTACTTC.

V gene TRBV19 combines with J gene TRBJ1-5; D gene ambiguous. The CDR3 contains 12 residues. The V end lost 1 base, the J end lost 14 bases, and 12 bases lay between the germline ends. CDR1 is LNHDA, CDR2 SQIVND, per germline (reference sequence). The CDR3 is CASSIGPVHEHF. The CDR3 bases are TGTGCCAGTAGTATAGGGCCGGTCCACGAGCATTTT.

As regards this clonotype: A read error may explain this, as a much larger clone is one base away. J is TRBJ1-6 and V is TRBV5-8, with D unclear. The V end lost 0 bases, the J end lost 7 bases, and 8 bases lay between the germline ends. The CDR3 contains 14 residues. Germline V lookup: CDR1 SGHTS, CDR2 YDEGEE. Here the CDR3 reads CASSLALSNSPLHF. CDR3 nucleotide sequence: TGTGCCAGCAGCTTGGCACTTTCCAATTCACCCCTCCACTTT.

This clonotype was observed once. The junction departs from germline at one end; a sequencing error may be responsible. The rearrangement uses TRBV7-9 and TRBJ1-5, with D hard to call. This CDR3 has 15 amino acids. The germline CDR1 and CDR2 sequences are SEHNR and FQNEAQ (reference sequence). CDR3 DNA sequence: TGTACCAGCAGCTCCGGGGAGGCGGGCAATCGGCCCCAGCATTTT. As protein: CTSSSGEAGNRPQHF. Supplemented by reference TRBV7-9 and TRBJ1-5, the full variable domain reads DTGVSQNPRHKITKRGQNVTFRCDPISEHNRLYWYRQTLGQGPEFLTYFQNEAQLEKSRLLSDRFSAERPKGSFSTLEIQRTEQGDSAMYLCTSSSGEAGNRPQHFGDGTRLSIL.

Comment on this clonotype: This may come from a read error, since a much larger clone is one base off. The chain joins TRBV7-2 to TRBJ2-2; possibly TRBD1 or TRBD2 for D (5 bases each). This CDR3 spans 15 amino acids. V lost 5 bases, J lost 0 bases, and 10 bases lay in between. CDR1 is SGHTA, CDR2 FQGNSA, per germline. For the CDR3, the DNA is TGTGCCAGCAGCCTGGGACCGACGAACACCGGGGAGCTGTTTTTT. Translation: CASSLGPTNTGELFF.

The chain employs TRBV28 and TRBJ1-1; D gene uncertain. Per germline, CDR1 MDHEN and CDR2 SYDVKM. The CDR3 sequence is 15 residues long. V gave up 10 bases and J gave up 3 bases, with 21 bases separating them. The CDR3 sequence is CATRLRARLYTEAFF. The CDR3 nucleotides read TGTGCCACTCGCCTGAGGGCGCGGCTGTACACTGAAGCTTTCTTT.

Concerning this clonotype: One end of the junction does not line up with germline, which may come from a read error. The chain is built from TRBV7-8 and TRBJ1-3, with D hard to call. This CDR3 region has 17 residues. The V gene's germline CDR1 is SGHVS and CDR2 FQNEAQ. The CDR3 protein is CASGPTRIIYSGNIIYF. The CDR3 bases are TGTGCCAGCGGCCCCACCCGAATAATATACTCTGGAAACATCATATATTTT. Drawing the rest from reference TRBV7-8 and TRBJ1-3, the complete variable domain is GAGVSQSPRYKVAKRGQDVALRCDPISGHVSLFWYQQALGQGPEFLTYFQNEAQLDKSGLPSDRFFAERPEGSVSTLKIQRTQQEDSAVYLCASGPTRIIYSGNIIYFGEGSWLTVV.

The chain employs TRBV6-1 and TRBJ2-3, with D possibly matching TRBD2 (7 bases). V lost 8 bases to trimming and J lost 2 bases, with 14 bases between them. From germline, CDR1 is MNHNS and CDR2 SASEGT. The CDR3 runs 14 residues. The CDR3 coding sequence is TGTGCCAGCCCAGCGGGACACCCCACAGATACGCAGTATTTT. This gives the protein CASPAGHPTDTQYF.

The table lists this clonotype with many counts. The chain carries TRBV11-2 and TRBJ1-2; unclear D gene. The V gene's germline CDR1 is SGHAT and CDR2 FQNNGV. V lost 1 base to trimming and J lost 6 bases, with 12 bases between them. The length of the CDR3 is 14 residues. The CDR3 spells CASSLGWAVDGYTF. The CDR3 DNA is TGTGCCAGCAGCTTAGGATGGGCAGTCGATGGCTACACCTTC.

The table lists this clonotype with many counts. The chain uses TRBV4-1 and TRBJ2-7; 7 nucleotides agree with TRBD1. J was trimmed by 0 bases and V by 0 bases; bases with no gene match: 5. Germline assignment: CDR1 MGHRA and CDR2 YSYEKL. This CDR3 spans 16 amino acids. The CDR3 DNA is TGCGCCAGCAGCCAAGAATGGGGACAGCCCTCCTACGAGCAGTACTTC. Translation gives CASSQEWGQPSYEQYF.

The chain couples TRBV7-2 to TRBJ1-3; TRBD1 is a possible D gene (6 bases). This CDR3 region has 17 residues. Germline-derived CDR1 and CDR2 are SGHTA and FQGNSA. V was trimmed by 3 bases and J by 0 bases, leaving 15 bases between them. This chain's CDR3 is CASSFRSWGLSGNTIYF. For the CDR3, the DNA is TGTGCCAGCAGCTTCCGCTCTTGGGGGCTCTCTGGAAACACCATATATTTT. The whole variable domain, filled in from reference TRBV7-2 and TRBJ1-3, reads GAGVSQSPSNKVTEKGKDVELRCDPISGHTALYWYRQSLGQGLEFLIYFQGNSAPDKSGLPSDRFSAERTGGSVSTLTIQRTQQEDSAVYLCASSFRSWGLSGNTIYFGEGSWLTVV.

This clonotype has more than one count but fewer than ten. The chain's CDR3 is CASSDNRGSNQPQHF. DNA of the CDR3: TGTGCCAGCAGTGATAACAGGGGGTCCAATCAGCCCCAGCATTTT. The V call is TRBV2, the J call TRBJ1-5; 8 nucleotides line up with TRBD1. The J segment lost 3 bases and the V segment lost 3 bases, leaving 4 bases of the junction unmatched. Germline CDR1 SNHLY, CDR2 FYNNEI. The CDR3 is 15 residues long.

This clonotype showed up many times. The chain carries TRBV4-1 and TRBJ1-1, with D unclear. This CDR3 spans 13 amino acids. Trimming removed 4 bases from V and 1 base from J, with 7 bases in between. Germline CDR1 MGHRA, CDR2 YSYEKL. As DNA, the CDR3 is TGCGCCAGCAGCCTATCCCCGAACACTGAAGCTTTCTTT. It encodes CASSLSPNTEAFF.

This clonotype was counted a single time. A much larger clone lies one base from this, so it may be a read error. This sequence joins TRBV6-1 and TRBJ2-7; no definite D call. The CDR3 sequence is 12 residues long. Germline V gives CDR1 MNHNS, CDR2 SASEGT. V was cut by 8 bases and J by 1 base, with 9 bases left in between. DNA of the CDR3: TGTGCCAGCGGCCTTATATCCTACGAGCAGTACTTC. Translated, it gives CASGLISYEQYF.

The chain recombines TRBV7-3 with TRBJ2-2; perhaps TRBD2 as D (5 bases). V lost 0 bases, J lost 7 bases, and 6 bases lay in between. CDR3 size: 13 residues. Germline values: CDR1 SGHTA, CDR2 FQGTGA. In DNA, the CDR3 is TGTGCCAGCAGCTTAACACGGGGCGGGGAGCTGTTTTTT. Translating it yields CASSLTRGGELFF.

Written as DNA, the CDR3 is TGCGCCAGCAGTGCAGGGGGGGGATCACCCCTCCACTTT. Protein: CASSAGGGSPLHF. The rearrangement links TRBV10-1 to TRBJ1-6; 7 bases map to TRBD1. The CDR3 has 13 amino acids. Germline-derived CDR1 and CDR2 are WNHNN and SYGVQD (reference sequence). The V and J ends lost 4 bases and 10 bases, in that order; junction bases with no gene match: 4.

This clonotype appeared a few times. V gene TRBV7-3 combines with J gene TRBJ2-3, with D perhaps TRBD1 or TRBD2 (5 bases each). Germline-derived CDR1 and CDR2 are SGHTA and FQGTGA. This CDR3 is 15 amino acids long. Trimming shortened V by 5 bases and J by 1 base, and 13 bases separated the two germline ends. In DNA, the CDR3 is TGTGCCAGCAGCCAAAGTCGGGGCCGCACAGATACGCAGTATTTT. Translating it yields CASSQSRGRTDTQYF.

This clonotype was observed a single time. This chain connects TRBV5-1 to TRBJ2-3; no reliable D call. The CDR3 consists of 15 residues. Germline assignment: CDR1 SGHRS and CDR2 YFSETQ. Trimming removed 2 bases from V and 1 base from J, with 11 bases in between. CDR3 amino acids: CASSFQQLGTDTQYF. The CDR3 DNA reads as TGCGCCAGCAGCTTTCAACAGCTAGGCACAGATACGCAGTATTTT.

This clonotype was picked up many times. The V gene is TRBV10-1, the J gene TRBJ1-5, with D possibly TRBD1 on 5 matching bases. CDR3 length: 14 residues. Germline V gene lookup returns CDR1 WNHNN and CDR2 SYGVQD (reference sequence). V lost 8 bases, J lost 0 bases, and 11 bases lay in between. The chain's CDR3 is CASPGRYSNQPQHF. The CDR3 bases are TGCGCCAGCCCGGGACGGTATAGCAATCAGCCCCAGCATTTT.

The chain links TRBV20-1 to TRBJ2-5; D might be TRBD2 (6 bases). V was pared by 3 bases and J by 9 bases, with 14 bases between. The CDR3 contains 12 residues. Looked up from germline, CDR1 is DFQATT and CDR2 is SNEGSKA (reference sequence). CDR3 protein: CSASRATGAQYF. The CDR3 DNA reads as TGCAGTGCTAGTCGAGCCACGGGAGCCCAGTACTTC.

The chain links TRBV7-2 to TRBJ1-5; D gene uncertain. Between the trimmed V and J ends, which lost 8 bases and 0 bases, there was a span of 14 bases. Germline-derived CDR1 and CDR2 are SGHTA and FQGNSA. CDR3 size: 15 residues. CDR3 coding DNA: TGTGCCAGCGGCCCTGGACCGAGTAGCAATCAGCCCCAGCATTTT. Translating gives CASGPGPSSNQPQHF.

This clonotype has ten or more counts. The chain recombines TRBV3-1 with TRBJ1-3; TRBD1 might be the D (5 bases). Trimming removed 0 bases from V and 4 bases from J, with 10 bases in between. Per the germline V gene, CDR1 is LGHDT and CDR2 is YNNKEL (reference sequence). This CDR3 has 15 residues. The CDR3, as DNA: TGTGCCAGCAGCCAAGAACCGAGGGACGGAAACACCATATATTTT. Amino acids: CASSQEPRDGNTIYF.

The J gene is TRBJ1-1, the V gene TRBV15; D may be TRBD1 (5 bases). This CDR3 contains 17 residues. Trimming shortened V by 0 bases and J by 5 bases, and 19 bases separated the two germline ends. CDR1 is LNHNV, CDR2 YYDKDF, per germline (reference sequence). The CDR3: CATSRDRIGEGTTEAFF. In nucleotides, the CDR3 is TGTGCCACCAGCAGAGATCGGATCGGGGAAGGGACGACTGAAGCTTTCTTT.

This sequence joins TRBV5-1 and TRBJ2-7, with TRBD1 matching over 11 bases. After removal of 0 bases from V and 0 bases from J, the junction contained 5 bases not matched to a gene. The germline CDR1 and CDR2 sequences are SGHRS and YFSETQ. The CDR3 sequence is 17 residues long. As DNA, the CDR3 is TGCGCCAGCAGCTTGGCCGGACAGGGGGCGGGCTCCTACGAGCAGTACTTC. It yields the protein CASSLAGQGAGSYEQYF.

The rearrangement joins TRBV18 to TRBJ1-5, with unresolved D. Trimming pared 5 bases from V and 3 bases from J, leaving 11 bases between. Germline V CDR1 and CDR2: KGHSH, LQKENI. The CDR3 sequence is 14 residues long. CDR3 sequence (DNA): TGTGCCAGCTCAAGACCCGGAGTCAATCAGCCCCAGCATTTT. Translation: CASSRPGVNQPQHF.

This clonotype was counted many times. J is TRBJ2-2 and V is TRBV6-6; D is ambiguous. CDR1 and CDR2 (germline): MNHNY, SVGAGI (reference sequence). The CDR3 totals 13 residues. The germline V and J ends were trimmed by 2 bases and 5 bases, with 6 bases remaining between them. CDR3 residues: CASSYGWTGELFF. The CDR3 DNA sequence: TGTGCCAGCAGTTACGGGTGGACCGGGGAGCTGTTTTTT.